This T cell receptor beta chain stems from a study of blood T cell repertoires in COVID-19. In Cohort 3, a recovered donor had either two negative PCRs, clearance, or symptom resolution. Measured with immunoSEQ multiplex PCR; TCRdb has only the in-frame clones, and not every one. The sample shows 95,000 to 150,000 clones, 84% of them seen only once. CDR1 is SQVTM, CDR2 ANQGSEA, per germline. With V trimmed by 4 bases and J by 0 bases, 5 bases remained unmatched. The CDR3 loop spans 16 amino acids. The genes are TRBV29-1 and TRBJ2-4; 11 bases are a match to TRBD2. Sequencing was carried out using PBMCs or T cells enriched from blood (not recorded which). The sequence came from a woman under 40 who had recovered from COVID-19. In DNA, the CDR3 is TGCAGCGTTGGCGGGACTAGCGGTTTAGCCAAAAACATTCAGTACTTC. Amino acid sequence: CSVGGTSGLAKNIQYF. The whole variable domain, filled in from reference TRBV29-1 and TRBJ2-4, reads SAVISQKPSRDICQRGTSLTIQCQVDSQVTMMFWYRQQPGQSLTLIATANQGSEATYESGFVIDKFPISRPNLTFSTLTVSNMSPEDSSIYLCSVGGTSGLAKNIQYFGAGTRLSVL.